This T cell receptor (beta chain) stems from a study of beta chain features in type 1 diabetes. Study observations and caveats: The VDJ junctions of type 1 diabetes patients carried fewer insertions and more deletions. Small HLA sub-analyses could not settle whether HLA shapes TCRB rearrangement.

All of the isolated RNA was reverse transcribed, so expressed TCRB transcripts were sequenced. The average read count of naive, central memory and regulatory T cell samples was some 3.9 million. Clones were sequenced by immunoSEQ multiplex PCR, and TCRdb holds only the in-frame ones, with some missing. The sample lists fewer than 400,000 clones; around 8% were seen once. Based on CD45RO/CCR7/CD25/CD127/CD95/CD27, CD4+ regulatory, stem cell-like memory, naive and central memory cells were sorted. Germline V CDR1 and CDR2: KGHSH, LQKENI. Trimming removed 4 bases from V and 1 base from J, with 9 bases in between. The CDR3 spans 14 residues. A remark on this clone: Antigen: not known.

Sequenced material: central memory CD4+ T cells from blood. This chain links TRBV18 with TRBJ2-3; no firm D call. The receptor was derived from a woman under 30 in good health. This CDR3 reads CASSLRQGTDTQYF. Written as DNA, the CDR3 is TGTGCCAGCTCACTAAGGCAGGGCACAGATACGCAGTATTTT.